The source of this T cell receptor (beta chain) is a study of blood T cell repertoires in COVID-19. Profiling relied on immunoSEQ multiplex PCR, and the TCRdb table lists in-frame clones only, not all of them. The repertoire holds about 130,000 clones, with about 86% as singletons. The CDR3 consists of 15 residues. J lost 11 bases, V lost 1 base, and 9 bases had no gene match. CDR1 is SGHRS, CDR2 YFSETQ, per germline. This TCR derives from a woman aged 50 to 60 who had recovered from COVID-19. The chain couples TRBV5-1 to TRBJ2-1, with 10 nucleotides matching TRBD2. The sequenced sample consisted of PBMCs or T cells enriched from blood (not recorded which). The CDR3 loop reads CASSLWTSGDYKQFF. The DNA for the CDR3 is TGCGCCAGCAGCTTGTGGACTAGCGGCGACTATAAGCAGTTCTTC. The full variable domain, its missing parts supplied by reference TRBV5-1 and TRBJ2-1, is KAGVTQTPRYLIKTRGQQVTLSCSPISGHRSVSWYQQTPGQGLQFLFEYFSETQRNKGNFPGRFSGRQFSNSRSEMNVSTLELGDSALYLCASSLWTSGDYKQFFGPGTRLTVL.